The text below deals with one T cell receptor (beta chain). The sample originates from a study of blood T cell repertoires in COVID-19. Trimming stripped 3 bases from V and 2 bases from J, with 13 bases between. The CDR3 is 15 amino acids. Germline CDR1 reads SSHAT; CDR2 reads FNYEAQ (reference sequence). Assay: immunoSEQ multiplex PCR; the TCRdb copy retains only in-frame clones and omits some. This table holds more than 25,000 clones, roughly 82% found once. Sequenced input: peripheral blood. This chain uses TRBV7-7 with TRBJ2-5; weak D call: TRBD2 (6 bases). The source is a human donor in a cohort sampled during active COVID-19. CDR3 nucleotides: TGTGCCAGCAGCTTGGACTACGGGGGACAAGAGACCCAGTACTTC. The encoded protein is CASSLDYGGQETQYF.